Each of the 32 T cell receptor beta chains below was sequenced from the same sample in a study of T cells in Graves' hyperthyroidism and ophthalmopathy. The source material, RNA transcripts, was used to amplify TCR beta CDR3 regions. The TCR CDR3 first-round RT-PCR relied on the HTBI primer set. TCRdb reanalysed the multiplex PCR reads using MiXCR and keeps one entry per CDR3 protein. The top ten clones hold about 15% of a sample with some 560,000 distinct CDR3 sequences, 14% of them seen once. Sequenced input: blood. The receptors were gathered from a woman between 35 and 50 years old with Graves' hyperthyroidism.

With respect to this clonotype: This may stem from a read error, because a much larger clone lies one nucleotide away. This chain uses TRBV3-1 with TRBJ2-7; a possible D gene is TRBD2 (7 bases). Between the trimmed V and J ends, which lost 2 bases and 5 bases, there was a span of 16 bases. The V gene's germline CDR1 is LGHDT and CDR2 YNNKEL (reference sequence). The CDR3 runs to 15 residues. CDR3 protein: CASSQTGGPTHEQYF. CDR3 DNA sequence: TGTGCCAGCAGCCAAACCGGGGGGCCGACCCACGAGCAGTACTTC.

The table lists this clonotype with a few counts. The rearrangement joins TRBV6-1 to TRBJ2-6, with D perhaps being TRBD1 or TRBD2 (5 bases each). CDR1 is MNHNS, CDR2 SASEGT, per germline. Trimming took off 6 bases at V and 0 bases at J, with 15 bases between the two ends. CDR3 size: 17 residues. CDR3 coding DNA: TGTGCCAGCAGCTCCGGGACGGCTAGCTCTGGGGCCAACGTCCTGACTTTC. Its protein is CASSSGTASSGANVLTF.

This clonotype occurred many times. The chain is built from TRBV10-3 and TRBJ2-1, with 14 bases fitting TRBD2. Germline values: CDR1 ENHRY, CDR2 SYGVKD. This CDR3 has 18 residues. V shed 6 bases and J 5 bases; nucleotides not matched to a gene: 12. CDR3 coding DNA: TGTGCCATCAGCAGCGGACTAGCGGGAGGTATGATGAACAATGAGCAGTTCTTC. Translated, it gives CAISSGLAGGMMNNEQFF.

This clonotype was observed at least ten times. The chain carries TRBV5-1 and TRBJ2-3; 9 bases are a match to TRBD2. Germline V gene sequence: CDR1 SGHRS, CDR2 YFSETQ. The V segment lost 6 bases and the J segment 2 bases; nucleotides outside the gene matches: 7. The CDR3 totals 15 residues. CDR3 in DNA: TGCGCCAGCACCTACGCGGGAGGGCCCACAGATACGCAGTATTTT. Protein: CASTYAGGPTDTQYF.

This chain links TRBV3-1 with TRBJ2-7; 11 nucleotides align to TRBD1. CDR1 is LGHDT, CDR2 YNNKEL, per germline (reference sequence). Trimming cost V 5 bases and J 7 bases; bases outside gene matches: 10. The CDR3 contains 15 residues. Here the CDR3 reads CASSLSGQGVREQYF. As DNA, the CDR3 is TGTGCCAGCAGCTTATCGGGACAGGGGGTGAGAGAGCAGTACTTC.

The rearrangement joins TRBV25-1 to TRBJ2-5; maybe TRBD1 (6 bases). V was clipped by 2 bases and J by 0 bases, with 13 bases between them. Germline loops: CDR1 MGHDK, CDR2 SYGVNS. The CDR3 spans 16 residues. The CDR3: CASSETSGTYQETQYF. The CDR3 DNA sequence: TGTGCCAGCAGTGAAACGAGTGGGACATACCAAGAGACCCAGTACTTC.

The table lists this clonotype with many counts. The genes are TRBV2 and TRBJ2-4, with D possibly TRBD2 on 6 matching bases. V lost 2 bases and J lost 0, with 11 bases in between. This CDR3 contains 16 residues. Per the germline V gene, CDR1 is SNHLY and CDR2 is FYNNEI. The CDR3 here is CASSEPSVLAKNIQYF. DNA of the CDR3: TGTGCCAGCAGTGAACCTAGCGTGCTAGCCAAAAACATTCAGTACTTC.

Many counts were recorded for this clonotype. The chain recombines TRBV20-1 with TRBJ2-1; 10 positions match TRBD2. Losses at the gene ends were 5 bases for V and 3 bases for J; bases not matched to a gene: 13. In germline, CDR1 is DFQATT, CDR2 SNEGSKA (reference sequence). The CDR3 contains 17 residues. In nucleotides, the CDR3 is TGCAGTGCTGCCGACTATCTAGCGGGAGCCCACTACAATGAGCAGTTCTTC. It codes for CSAADYLAGAHYNEQFF.

This clonotype was counted ten times or more. The chain carries TRBV5-5 and TRBJ1-1, with D maybe TRBD1 (6 bases). V was trimmed by 3 bases and J by 7 bases, leaving 10 bases between them. CDR1 is SGHKS and CDR2 is YYEKEE in the germline V gene (reference sequence). This CDR3 is built from 12 residues. This chain's CDR3 is CASSWGQDEAFF. The CDR3 coding sequence is TGTGCCAGCAGCTGGGGGCAGGATGAAGCTTTCTTT.

This clonotype was observed many times. The chain is built from TRBV20-1 and TRBJ2-4; tentative D call: TRBD2 (5 bases). Germline CDR1 and CDR2: DFQATT and SNEGSKA (reference sequence). Trimming removed 6 bases from V and 7 bases from J, with 16 bases in between. The CDR3 contains 13 residues. This CDR3 is CSAPSPGINIQYF. In DNA form, the CDR3 reads TGCAGTGCCCCGTCCCCGGGGATCAACATTCAGTACTTC.

V is TRBV7-9 and J is TRBJ1-2; TRBD1 might be the D (6 bases). In germline, CDR1 is SEHNR, CDR2 FQNEAQ (reference sequence). The CDR3 spans 15 residues. The V end was cut by 4 bases, the J end by 0 bases, with 12 bases between. The CDR3 DNA is TGTGCCAGCAGCTCCACAGGGACCACTAACTATGGCTACACCTTC. Protein: CASSSTGTTNYGYTF.

The V gene is TRBV28, the J gene TRBJ2-1; D is perhaps TRBD1 (5 bases). Trimming cost V 2 bases and J 15 bases, with 14 bases left between them. The CDR3 is 12 residues long. Germline CDR1 reads MDHEN; CDR2 reads SYDVKM. The CDR3: CASSLRGGPPFF. The CDR3 DNA sequence: TGTGCCAGCAGTTTAAGGGGCGGCCCACCGTTCTTC.

In this sample, this clonotype turned up many times. The J gene is TRBJ2-7, the V gene TRBV30, with D unclear. This CDR3 has 13 residues. Germline V lookup: CDR1 GTSNPN, CDR2 SVGIG (reference sequence). The ends were cut back, 0 bases at V and 0 bases at J, with 6 bases in the middle. CDR3 protein: CAWSVHISYEQYF. CDR3 nucleotides: TGTGCCTGGAGTGTACACATCTCCTACGAGCAGTACTTC. Together with reference TRBV30 and TRBJ2-7, the CDR3 gives the full variable domain: SQTIHQWPATLVQPVGSPLSLECTVEGTSNPNLYWYRQAAGRGLQLLFYSVGIGQISSEVPQNLSASRPQDRQFILSSKKLLLSDSGFYLCAWSVHISYEQYFGPGTRLTVT.

The sample holds many counts of this clonotype. The chain is built from TRBV13 and TRBJ2-3, with a tentative D call TRBD1 (6 bases). The CDR3 contains 16 residues. Germline assignment: CDR1 PRHDT and CDR2 FYEKMQ (reference sequence). Trimming left V 5 bases short and J 1 base short, with 16 bases between. The CDR3 DNA is TGTGCCAGCAGCCTGCGACAGGTCCTCGGCACAGATACGCAGTATTTT. Translated: CASSLRQVLGTDTQYF.

This clonotype showed up just a few times. V gene TRBV5-1 combines with J gene TRBJ2-5, with 8 bases fitting TRBD2. The CDR3 loop spans 16 amino acids. V dropped 2 bases and J dropped 1; count of bases not matched to a gene: 7. Germline V CDR1 and CDR2: SGHRS, YFSETQ. CDR3 region: CASSLLLAEAQETQYF. CDR3 in DNA: TGCGCCAGCAGCTTATTACTAGCGGAAGCCCAAGAGACCCAGTACTTC.

This clonotype came up many times. The chain couples TRBV27 to TRBJ2-7; D may match TRBD1 or TRBD2 (5 bases each). CDR3 size: 15 residues. In germline, CDR1 is MNHEY, CDR2 SMNVEV (reference sequence). The germline V and J ends were trimmed by 5 bases and 4 bases, with 18 bases remaining between them. The CDR3: CASSRERDGFYEQYF. Written as DNA, the CDR3 is TGTGCCAGCAGTCGAGAACGGGACGGATTTTACGAGCAGTACTTC.

The table lists this clonotype with a few counts. V and J are TRBV4-1 and TRBJ1-2; TRBD1 agrees at 9 bases. This CDR3 comprises 17 residues. CDR1 is MGHRA and CDR2 is YSYEKL in the germline V gene. V was pared by 3 bases and J by 4 bases, with 12 bases of the junction left unmatched. The CDR3 nucleotides read TGCGCCAGCAGCCAGGATACCGGGACAGGGCGGCTCTATGGCTACACCTTC. It encodes CASSQDTGTGRLYGYTF.

In this sample, this clonotype turned up many times. V is TRBV6-1 and J is TRBJ1-2; unclear D gene. CDR1 is MNHNS and CDR2 is SASEGT in the germline V gene. Trimming shortened V by 3 bases and J by 4 bases, and 21 bases separated the two germline ends. This CDR3 has 17 residues. The chain's CDR3 is CASSDSGTIAQLYGYTF. CDR3 DNA: TGTGCCAGCAGTGATTCGGGAACTATCGCCCAACTCTATGGCTACACCTTC.

With regard to this clonotype: Just one base apart from a much larger clone, this may be a read error. The J gene is TRBJ1-4, the V gene TRBV12-3 or TRBV12-4; D uncertain. CDR3 length: 13 residues. V lost 2 bases and J 4 bases, leaving 5 bases between the germline ends. CDR3 coding DNA: TGTGCCAGCAGTTTAATCTTTAATGAAAAACTGTTTTTT. Its protein is CASSLIFNEKLFF.

J is TRBJ2-6 and V is TRBV12-3 or TRBV12-4, with D possibly matching TRBD2 (6 bases). Deletions cut 6 bases from V and 2 bases from J, with 11 bases between. The CDR3 runs to 15 residues. The CDR3 spells CASRGGLTGANVLTF. DNA for the CDR3: TGTGCCAGCAGGGGGGGTCTGACTGGGGCCAACGTCCTGACTTTC.

The chain uses TRBV27 and TRBJ2-7; 10 bases agree with TRBD2. The germline V gene has CDR1 MNHEY and CDR2 SMNVEV (reference sequence). The V and J ends lost 7 bases and 3 bases, in that order; junction bases with no gene match: 3. This CDR3 comprises 13 residues. The CDR3: CASMKREGYEQYF. The CDR3 DNA reads as TGTGCCAGCATGAAGCGGGAGGGCTACGAGCAGTACTTC.

This clonotype was recorded once. A much larger clone differs from this one at a single base, so this may be a read error. This chain's CDR3 is CASSLGGRRREQYF. The CDR3 DNA reads as TGTGCCAGCAGCTTAGGCGGGAGGAGGCGCGAGCAGTACTTC. The chain couples TRBV7-3 to TRBJ2-7; 8 bases match TRBD2. Germline-derived CDR1 and CDR2 are SGHTA and FQGTGA. The CDR3 covers 14 residues. J lost 6 bases, V lost 2 bases, and 6 bases had no gene match.

The V gene is TRBV6-5, the J gene TRBJ2-1; TRBD1 aligns across 8 bases. CDR1 and CDR2 (germline): MNHEY, SVGAGI. V trimming: 0 bases; J trimming: 6 bases; junction bases outside the gene matches: 4. The CDR3 runs to 15 residues. DNA for the CDR3: TGTGCCAGCAGTTACTCGACAGGGGCCCGCAATGAGCAGTTCTTC. It is translated as CASSYSTGARNEQFF.

This clonotype was observed at least ten times. V usage is TRBV6-1 and J usage is TRBJ2-2; TRBD1 agrees at 8 bases. This CDR3 is 16 amino acids long. In germline, CDR1 is MNHNS, CDR2 SASEGT. V gave up 6 bases and J gave up 0 bases; unmatched junction bases: 6. CDR3 in amino acids: CASSSTDRANTGELFF. For the CDR3, the DNA is TGTGCCAGCAGCTCAACGGACAGGGCGAACACCGGGGAGCTGTTTTTT.

The CDR3 bases are TGCAGTGCTAGCAGGTCCGCTAGCGCTTACAATGAGCAGTTCTTC. This sequence encodes CSASRSASAYNEQFF. V is TRBV20-1 and J is TRBJ2-1; a possible D gene is TRBD2 (6 bases). Germline V gene data show CDR1 as DFQATT and CDR2 as SNEGSKA (reference sequence). V was pared by 3 bases and J by 4 bases, with 16 bases between. The CDR3 runs 15 residues.

V usage is TRBV6-2 or TRBV6-3 and J usage is TRBJ1-1, with 9 bases matching TRBD1. Germline values: CDR1 MNHEY, CDR2 SVGEGT. The CDR3 length is 13 residues. V shed 5 bases, J shed 7 bases, and the junction held 5 bases outside the gene matches. CDR3 amino acids: CASSQQGAGEAFF. The CDR3 coding sequence is TGTGCCAGCAGTCAACAGGGGGCCGGTGAAGCTTTCTTT.

Note on this clonotype: A much larger clone sits a single nucleotide away, making a read error possible. The chain links TRBV12-3 or TRBV12-4 to TRBJ1-1; D possibly corresponds to TRBD1 (6 bases). The germline V and J ends were trimmed by 5 bases and 3 bases, with 22 bases remaining between them. The CDR3 is 17 amino acids. CDR3 protein: CASSPTVGGAGDTEAFF. The CDR3 region has the DNA TGTGCCAGCAGTCCTACCGTGGGGGGGGCCGGGGACACTGAAGCTTTCTTT.

This clonotype has ten or more counts. The chain joins TRBV30 to TRBJ2-7; 13 bases match TRBD2. The CDR3 covers 13 residues. Trimming cost V 5 bases and J 6 bases; bases outside gene matches: 4. Germline loops: CDR1 GTSNPN, CDR2 SVGIG (reference sequence). The CDR3 spells CAWAGLAGAEQYF. The CDR3 bases are TGTGCCTGGGCCGGACTAGCGGGAGCCGAGCAGTACTTC.

Regarding this clonotype: A read error is possible here, since a much larger clone lies one base away. This rearrangement joins TRBV24-1 to TRBJ2-7; TRBD2 matches at 12 bases. With 4 bases clipped from V and 7 bases from J, the junction kept 7 bases outside the gene matches. CDR1 KGHDR and CDR2 SFDVKD come from the germline V gene. The CDR3 runs 15 residues. The CDR3 loop reads CATSDRTSGNYEQYF. The DNA for the CDR3 is TGTGCCACCAGTGACCGGACTAGCGGGAACTATGAGCAGTACTTC.

This clonotype was seen at least ten times. V and J are TRBV28 and TRBJ1-5; 8 bases are shared with TRBD1. Germline V gene data show CDR1 as MDHEN and CDR2 as SYDVKM. The CDR3 loop spans 14 amino acids. V trimming: 5 bases; J trimming: 7 bases; junction bases outside the gene matches: 7. The CDR3 sequence is CASSPAGGVQPQHF. The CDR3 bases are TGTGCCAGCAGTCCAGCAGGGGGCGTCCAGCCCCAGCATTTT.

This clonotype was seen a handful of times. V is TRBV6-1 and J is TRBJ2-6; D uncertain. Trimming left V 8 bases short and J 1 base short, with 6 bases between. Germline V lookup: CDR1 MNHNS, CDR2 SASEGT. This CDR3 has 13 residues. CDR3 nucleotide sequence: TGTGCCAGCGAGAGTTCTGGGGCCAACGTCCTGACTTTC. This sequence encodes CASESSGANVLTF.

This clonotype was seen many times. This chain links TRBV5-1 with TRBJ2-7, with TRBD1 matching 8 bases. The CDR3 contains 16 residues. CDR1 is SGHRS and CDR2 is YFSETQ in the germline V gene. With V trimmed by 1 base and J by 4 bases, 10 bases remained unmatched. The chain's CDR3 is CASSLFRTGTGYEQYF. The CDR3 DNA is TGCGCCAGCAGCTTGTTTCGGACAGGGACCGGGTACGAGCAGTACTTC.